The rows below give T cell receptor beta chains drawn from one sample of a study of T cell clones after liver transplantation. Only in-frame clones appear in the TCRdb table, and some are missing; sequencing was by immunoSEQ multiplex PCR. The repertoire holds 68,000 or so clones, with 80% as singletons. Sequences were derived from CD4+ T cells from blood, sampled before liver transplant. The receptor set was obtained from a human donor who received a liver transplant. Both conserved end residues are part of each CDR3. D genes are given only for firm matches. A clone size is listed for some rows: how often the clone was seen (once, few, many), or a class if it is expanded.

abundance,j_gene,d_gene,v_gene,CDR3aa,CDR3nt
-,TRBJ2-5,-,TRBV7-9,CASTSPPLETQYF,TGTGCCAGCACCTCCCCCCCGCTGGAGACCCAGTACTTC
-,TRBJ2-3,-,TRBV4-1,CASSQEGSRRTDTQYF,TGCGCCAGCAGCCAAGAGGGTAGCCGTCGCACAGATACGCAGTATTTT
-,TRBJ2-7,-,TRBV2,CASSLSTYEQYF,TGTGCCAGCAGTCTCAGCACCTACGAGCAGTACTTC
-,TRBJ2-2,-,TRBV9,CASSTLGELFF,TGTGCCAGCAGCACCCTTGGGGAGCTGTTTTTT
-,TRBJ2-1,TRBD2,TRBV28,CASSLVLAGDNEQFF,TGTGCCAGCAGTTTGGTTCTAGCGGGAGACAATGAGCAGTTCTTC
-,TRBJ2-7,-,TRBV5-6,CASSLGRNYEQYF,TGTGCCAGCAGCTTGGGAAGAAACTACGAGCAGTACTTC
few,TRBJ1-5,TRBD1,TRBV6-1,CASSVTGVQSNQPQHF,TGTGCCAGCAGTGTAACAGGGGTTCAGAGCAATCAGCCCCAGCATTTT
-,TRBJ1-1,TRBD1,TRBV7-2,CASSSRRGPGNTEAFF,TGTGCCAGCAGCTCCCGCAGGGGGCCAGGTAACACTGAAGCTTTCTTT
-,TRBJ2-1,TRBD1,TRBV7-3,CASSLGQGPSYNEQFF,TGTGCCAGCAGCTTAGGACAGGGGCCTTCCTACAATGAGCAGTTCTTC
few,TRBJ1-4,-,TRBV4-1,CASSSGLINEKLFF,TGCGCCAGCAGCTCGGGACTGATTAATGAAAAACTGTTTTTT
-,TRBJ1-3,TRBD1,TRBV6-1,CASSWGQGTGNTIYF,TGTGCCAGCAGTTGGGGACAGGGCACAGGAAACACCATATATTTT
many,TRBJ2-7,-,TRBV5-1,CASSVRPNSYEQYF,TGCGCCAGCAGCGTAAGACCAAACTCCTACGAGCAGTACTTC
-,TRBJ1-5,TRBD1,TRBV11-2,CASSVDRGGNQPQHF,TGTGCCAGCAGCGTCGACAGGGGTGGTAATCAGCCCCAGCATTTT
-,TRBJ2-6,-,TRBV30,CAWRGGQTLTRANVLTF,TGTGCCTGGAGGGGTGGACAGACCTTAACAAGGGCCAACGTCCTGACTTTC
-,TRBJ2-3,-,TRBV19,CASSIDGSTDTQYF,TGTGCCAGTAGTATTGACGGGAGCACAGATACGCAGTATTTT
few,TRBJ1-2,TRBD1,TRBV28,CASTLQGAYGYTF,TGTGCCAGCACCCTACAGGGGGCCTATGGCTACACCTTC
-,TRBJ1-1,-,TRBV28,CASSPYREGNTEAFF,TGTGCCAGCAGTCCCTACAGGGAAGGGAACACTGAAGCTTTCTTT
-,TRBJ2-7,TRBD2,TRBV4-3,CASSQESSGSYEQYF,TGCGCCAGCAGCCAAGAGTCTAGCGGGAGTTACGAGCAGTACTTC
medium-sized,TRBJ1-1,-,TRBV7-9,CASSLSEGTEAFF,TGTGCCAGCAGCTTGAGTGAGGGCACTGAAGCTTTCTTT
-,TRBJ2-3,-,TRBV14,CASSQALQGGGPDTQYF,TGTGCCAGCAGCCAAGCTCTCCAAGGGGGAGGTCCAGATACGCAGTATTTT
once,TRBJ2-2,-,TRBV7-2,CASSLALMGLGDTGELFF,TGTGCCAGCAGCTTAGCGCTAATGGGTCTAGGAGACACCGGGGAGCTGTTTTTT
-,TRBJ2-4,-,TRBV5-1,CASSLGSAGATNIQYF,TGCGCCAGCAGCTTGGGGTCGGCAGGGGCTACAAACATTCAGTACTTC
-,TRBJ2-2,TRBD2,TRBV7-2,CASSLAGGLAGGTSGELFF,TGTGCCAGCAGCTTAGCGGGGGGACTAGCGGGAGGCACTTCCGGGGAGCTGTTTTTT
-,TRBJ1-2,-,TRBV5-1,CASSLFRGGGYTF,TGCGCCAGCAGCTTGTTTCGAGGAGGCGGCTACACCTTC
-,TRBJ1-1,TRBD1,TRBV28,CASGQGGSWGTEAFF,TGTGCCAGCGGACAGGGGGGGAGCTGGGGCACTGAAGCTTTCTTT
-,TRBJ2-1,-,TRBV28,CASSTRQEQFF,TGTGCCAGCAGTACCCGACAGGAGCAGTTCTTC
-,TRBJ1-5,-,TRBV10-3,CAISEGGGGNQPQHF,TGTGCCATCAGTGAAGGGGGAGGCGGCAATCAGCCCCAGCATTTT
-,TRBJ2-1,TRBD2,TRBV5-1,CASKLLAGFNEQFF,TGCGCCAGCAAACTTCTAGCGGGTTTCAATGAGCAGTTCTTC
-,TRBJ1-5,TRBD1,TRBV19,CASSRRDRDRQPQHF,TGTGCCAGTAGCCGACGGGACAGGGATCGTCAGCCCCAGCATTTT
-,TRBJ1-1,-,TRBV18,CASSPRGPIGAFF,TGTGCCAGCTCCCCCCGGGGCCCTATTGGAGCTTTCTTT
-,TRBJ1-3,-,TRBV9,CASSPEGRYGNTIYF,TGTGCCAGCAGTCCAGAAGGGAGGTATGGAAACACCATATATTTT
-,TRBJ2-5,-,TRBV5-1,CASSLMVVETQETQYF,TGCGCCAGCAGCTTGATGGTCGTGGAGACCCAAGAGACCCAGTACTTC
-,TRBJ2-7,TRBD1,TRBV18,CASSPRQGSSSYEQYF,TGTGCCAGCTCACCAAGACAGGGTTCAAGCTCCTACGAGCAGTACTTC
-,TRBJ1-3,-,TRBV7-9,CASSRGRDENTIYF,TGTGCCAGCAGCCGAGGCCGGGATGAAAACACCATATATTTT
-,TRBJ2-5,TRBD2,TRBV7-9,CASSFELAGEVRETQYF,TGTGCCAGCAGCTTTGAACTAGCGGGAGAGGTGAGGGAGACCCAGTACTTC
once,TRBJ1-2,TRBD1,TRBV6-6,CASSYVVGQGQDGYTF,TGTGCCAGCAGTTACGTCGTGGGACAGGGGCAGGACGGCTACACCTTC
-,TRBJ1-5,-,TRBV7-6,CASSLEVGDQPQHF,TGTGCCAGCAGCTTAGAGGTTGGGGATCAGCCCCAGCATTTT
once,TRBJ1-5,TRBD1,TRBV27,CASSLWGRDREGQPQHF,TGTGCCAGCAGTTTATGGGGACGCGACAGGGAGGGCCAGCCCCAGCATTTT
-,TRBJ2-5,-,TRBV29-1,CSVGTAGETQYF,TGCAGCGTTGGGACTGCCGGGGAGACCCAGTACTTC
few,TRBJ1-5,-,TRBV5-1,CASSLGPGASNQPQHF,TGCGCCAGCAGCTTGGGTCCAGGGGCTAGCAATCAGCCCCAGCATTTT
few,TRBJ1-5,-,TRBV18,CASSPRDRRDSNQPQHF,TGTGCCAGCTCACCACGCGACAGGAGGGATAGCAATCAGCCCCAGCATTTT
-,TRBJ1-3,-,TRBV28,CASSRTSGNTIYF,TGTGCCAGCAGTCGGACCTCTGGAAACACCATATATTTT
-,TRBJ2-1,TRBD1,TRBV9,CASSVRQGRYNEQFF,TGTGCCAGCAGCGTCCGACAGGGCCGATACAATGAGCAGTTCTTC
-,TRBJ1-1,-,TRBV5-1,CASSFNGIVDTEAFF,TGCGCCAGCAGCTTTAATGGAATTGTGGACACTGAAGCTTTCTTT
-,TRBJ1-4,-,TRBV27,CASSFNGGEKLFF,TGTGCCAGCAGTTTCAACGGTGGTGAAAAACTGTTTTTT